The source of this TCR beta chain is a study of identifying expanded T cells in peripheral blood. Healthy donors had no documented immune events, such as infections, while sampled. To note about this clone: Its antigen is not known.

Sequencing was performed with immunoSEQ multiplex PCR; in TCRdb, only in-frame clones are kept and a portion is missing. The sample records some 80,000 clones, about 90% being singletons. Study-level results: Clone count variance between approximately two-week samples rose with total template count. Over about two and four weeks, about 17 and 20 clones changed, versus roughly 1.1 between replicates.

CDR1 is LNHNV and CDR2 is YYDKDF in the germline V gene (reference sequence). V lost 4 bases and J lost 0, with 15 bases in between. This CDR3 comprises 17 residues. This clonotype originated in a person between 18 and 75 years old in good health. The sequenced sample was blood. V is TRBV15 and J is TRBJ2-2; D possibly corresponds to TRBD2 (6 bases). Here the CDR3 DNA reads TGTGCCACCAGCACCACACCGGGACTGGCGAACACCGGGGAGCTGTTTTTT. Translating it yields CATSTTPGLANTGELFF.